This T cell receptor (beta chain) was recorded in a study of T-cell memory formation after mild COVID-19. Broader study findings: Cross-reactive memory seemingly joined, as some responding clones were found in pre-infection memory. A balance of CD4 and CD8 characterized clones contracting day 15 to 85, whereas later expanders leaned CD4+.

On this clonotype: Antigen unknown.

5'RACE with constant-segment primers built TCRalpha and TCRbeta cDNA libraries with UMIs. One entry per CDR3 protein results from TCRdb running MiXCR on the 5' RACE reads. Among approximately 580,000 distinct CDR3 sequences listed, roughly 22% were seen once. Looked up from germline, CDR1 is SEHNR and CDR2 is FQNEAQ (reference sequence). V was pared by 3 bases and J by 0 bases, with 12 bases between. The CDR3 covers 15 residues. Specimen: PBMCs or a T cell subset sorted from them (not recorded which). This chain links TRBV7-9 with TRBJ2-7; possibly TRBD1 for D (6 bases). The clonotype comes from an adult woman who had mild COVID-19 (a few samples of this study predate the infection). Cell type and time point are not known. The CDR3: CASSLDRQASYEQYF. The CDR3 bases are TGTGCCAGCAGCTTGGATAGACAGGCCTCCTACGAGCAGTACTTC.